The sequence of this TCR beta chain was determined in a study of blood T cell repertoires in COVID-19. In the authors' methods: The assay estimated nucleated cells by amplifying reference gene primers. The protocol was immunoSEQ multiplex PCR, while the TCRdb copy is restricted to in-frame clones and leaves out a portion. V, J and clone size are taken as reported in that table, and D and trimming were inferred from the DNA itself. The data hold 130,000 to 150,000 clones, with around 86% observed a single time. This CDR3 spans 15 amino acids. V gave up 1 base and J gave up 7 bases, with 14 bases separating them. Germline CDR1 reads SGHVS; CDR2 reads FQNEAQ.

The receptor comes from a human donor in a cohort sampled during active COVID-19. The rearrangement links TRBV7-8 to TRBJ1-5; D not resolved. Sequencing used peripheral blood. This CDR3 reads CASSLVEGVSQPQHF. Written as DNA, the CDR3 is TGTGCCAGCAGCTTAGTGGAGGGAGTCAGCCAGCCCCAGCATTTT.